The 20 T cell receptor beta chains below come from one sample, sequenced in a study of persistence of HIV-infected CD4 T cells. Antigen specificity for these receptors is unknown. This was the immunoSEQ version 4 assay in survey mode. Assay used: immunoSEQ multiplex PCR; TCRdb lists only in-frame clones, some missing. Among 50,000 or so clones, about 81% were seen once, and the ten largest hold less than 3%. The stimulus was lysate of CMV-infected fibroblasts, 8.5 to 10 ug/mL. CD40L/CD69 double-negative CD45RO-high memory CD4+ T cells were collected. The material was CD4+ T cells sorted from PBMCs after roughly 19-hour stimulation, obtained from a patient who received antiretroviral therapy. All receptors derive from an adult man with HIV who was CMV-seropositive.

CDR3 sequence (DNA): TGCAGCGTTGAACAGGGGGGTTGGGAGACCCAGTACTTC. The encoded protein is CSVEQGGWETQYF. V is TRBV29-1 and J is TRBJ2-5; perhaps TRBD1 as D (7 bases). From germline, CDR1 is SQVTM and CDR2 ANQGSEA. This CDR3 comprises 13 residues. Trimming cost V 2 bases and J 5 bases, with 12 bases left between them.

As DNA, the CDR3 is TGTGCCAGCAACGACCCGGCAGGGACTGAAGCTTTCTTT. This sequence encodes CASNDPAGTEAFF. V usage is TRBV7-9 and J usage is TRBJ1-1; a weak D match, TRBD1 (5 bases). This CDR3 has 13 residues. Germline lookup yields CDR1 SEHNR and CDR2 FQNEAQ (reference sequence). Trimming cost V 7 bases and J 5 bases, with 14 bases left between them.

Only a few counts were recorded for this clone. The V gene is TRBV24-1, the J gene TRBJ2-1; D is possibly TRBD1 (6 bases). Germline loops: CDR1 KGHDR, CDR2 SFDVKD. V lost 3 bases and J lost 6, with 11 bases in between. The CDR3 is 14 residues long. CDR3 protein: CATSDASGVNEQFF. Here the CDR3 DNA reads TGTGCCACCAGTGATGCCTCAGGGGTCAATGAGCAGTTCTTC.

CDR3 nucleotide sequence: TGTGCCAGCAGTCGGGACGGATTGAATTCACCCCTCCACTTT. Residues: CASSRDGLNSPLHF. J is TRBJ1-6 and V is TRBV6-5; possibly TRBD1 for D (5 bases). There are 14 residues in the CDR3. The germline CDR1 and CDR2 sequences are MNHEY and SVGAGI. V lost 5 bases and J lost 7, with 12 bases in between.

The chain combines TRBV21-1 with TRBJ2-5; TRBD2 is the table's D call, not checked against the DNA. TRBV21-1 is reported as a pseudogene. The CDR3 loop spans 10 amino acids. The CDR3 nucleotides read TGTGCCAGCAATCGAGAGACCCAGTACTTC. It yields the protein CASNRETQYF.

This clone occurred once. CDR3 protein: CASSWEVTYEQYF. CDR3 nucleotides: TGTGCCAGCAGCTGGGAGGTTACCTACGAGCAGTACTTC. V usage is TRBV7-2 and J usage is TRBJ2-7, with D perhaps matching TRBD2 (6 bases). The CDR3 sequence is 13 residues long. V was cut by 4 bases and J by 2 bases, with 9 bases left in between. Germline CDR1 is SGHTA and CDR2 is FQGNSA.

The rearrangement joins TRBV19 to TRBJ1-2; D gene unclear. Germline V gene sequence: CDR1 LNHDA, CDR2 SQIVND (reference sequence). The CDR3 has 15 residues. Trimming stripped 1 base from V and 4 bases from J, with 13 bases between. CDR3 sequence reads: CASSIGKGPSYGYTF. The CDR3 nucleotides read TGTGCCAGTAGTATAGGAAAAGGACCAAGCTATGGCTACACCTTC. The complete variable domain, with remaining parts taken from reference TRBV19 and TRBJ1-2, reads DGGITQSPKYLFRKEGQNVTLSCEQNLNHDAMYWYRQDPGQGLRLIYYSQIVNDFQKGDIAEGYSVSREKKESFPLTVTSAQKNPTAFYLCASSIGKGPSYGYTFGSGTRLTVV.

V gene TRBV6-5 combines with J gene TRBJ1-4; D gene uncertain. The V and J ends lost 7 bases and 8 bases respectively, with 17 bases between them. The CDR3 loop spans 14 amino acids. Germline lookup yields CDR1 MNHEY and CDR2 SVGAGI. Written as DNA, the CDR3 is TGTGCCAGCACGGGTCGTGGGTCGAAAGAAAAACTGTTTTTT. It yields the protein CASTGRGSKEKLFF.

The chain combines TRBV3-1 (or the pseudogene TRBV3-2) with TRBJ2-2, with TRBD2 identical over 10 bases. CDR3 length: 13 residues. Germline V CDR1 and CDR2: LGHDT, YNNKEL (reference sequence). With V trimmed by 7 bases and J by 6 bases, 2 bases remained unmatched. DNA for the CDR3: TGTGCCAGCAAGCGGGGGGGCGCCGGGGAGCTGTTTTTT. Encoded protein: CASKRGGAGELFF.

This chain links TRBV6-2 or TRBV6-3 with TRBJ1-6; D is perhaps TRBD1 (6 bases). V was clipped by 0 bases and J by 8 bases, with 11 bases between them. The CDR3 loop spans 15 amino acids. From germline, CDR1 is MNHEY and CDR2 SVGEGT. CDR3 protein: CASSYSERGDSPLHF. For the CDR3, the DNA is TGTGCCAGCAGTTACTCGGAGAGGGGGGATTCACCCCTCCACTTT.

This chain connects TRBV11-2 to TRBJ1-5; 10 nucleotides align to TRBD1. The CDR3 is made up of 15 amino acids. Germline V gene sequence: CDR1 SGHAT, CDR2 FQNNGV. The V and J ends lost 1 base and 7 bases, in that order; junction bases with no gene match: 4. CDR3 DNA: TGTGCCAGCAGCTTAGGAGTGGGACAGGGGCAGCCCCAGCATTTT. It encodes CASSLGVGQGQPQHF.

The chain couples TRBV5-5 to TRBJ1-5; D may be TRBD1 (5 bases). CDR3 size: 19 residues. With 0 bases removed from V and 0 bases from J, the gap between germline ends came to 19 bases. Germline V gives CDR1 SGHKS, CDR2 YYEKEE (reference sequence). The CDR3 region has the DNA TGTGCCAGCAGCTTGGTCGGGACGGAGGAGTTTTATAGCAATCAGCCCCAGCATTTT. Protein sequence: CASSLVGTEEFYSNQPQHF.

This clone was observed a few times. This chain uses TRBV6-5 with TRBJ2-7; D not resolved. The CDR3 length is 13 residues. Trimming removed 2 bases from V and 6 bases from J, with 11 bases in between. Per the germline V gene, CDR1 is MNHEY and CDR2 is SVGAGI. The CDR3 region is CASSYGRRSEQYF. CDR3 in DNA: TGTGCCAGCAGTTACGGTAGACGTTCCGAGCAGTACTTC.

This clone was seen more than once but under ten times. This rearrangement joins TRBV5-1 to TRBJ1-1; D not certain. The CDR3 is made up of 14 amino acids. Germline CDR1 reads SGHRS; CDR2 reads YFSETQ. Trimming removed 3 bases from V and 1 base from J, with 10 bases in between. The CDR3 nucleotides are TGCGCCAGCAGCTCCTCAGGTCGGAACACTGAAGCTTTCTTT. Its translation: CASSSSGRNTEAFF.

J is TRBJ1-2 and V is TRBV7-2; tentative D call: TRBD1 (5 bases). Trimming stripped 3 bases from V and 8 bases from J, with 10 bases between. CDR3 length equals 12 residues. Germline CDR1 SGHTA, CDR2 FQGNSA. Written as DNA, the CDR3 is TGTGCCAGCAGCTTGGACACAGGCGGCTACACCTTC. Translated: CASSLDTGGYTF.

The V gene is TRBV6-2 or TRBV6-3, the J gene TRBJ1-6; D not resolved. This CDR3 has 14 residues. Looked up from germline, CDR1 is MNHEY and CDR2 is SVGEGT. V was clipped by 5 bases and J by 4 bases, with 9 bases between them. The CDR3 loop is CASSPDGYNSPLHF. CDR3 nucleotides: TGTGCCAGCAGTCCGGACGGATATAATTCACCCCTCCACTTT.

This clone was counted once. V is TRBV25-1 and J is TRBJ2-7, with 8 nucleotides matching TRBD1. CDR3 length equals 15 residues. The V and J ends lost 0 bases and 5 bases, in that order; junction bases with no gene match: 6. Germline CDR1 reads MGHDK; CDR2 reads SYGVNS. CDR3 DNA sequence: TGTGCCAGCAGTGAATATTCGGCAGGGGGCAACGAGCAGTACTTC. Protein: CASSEYSAGGNEQYF.

This clone was counted between two and nine times. The CDR3, as DNA: TGTGCCAGCAGTGGGACCGGGACAGGGGGCCTTTATAGCAATCAGCCCCAGCATTTT. Encoded protein: CASSGTGTGGLYSNQPQHF. The chain recombines TRBV6-1 with TRBJ1-5; 12 bases match TRBD1. The CDR3 covers 19 residues. The V gene end was trimmed by 4 bases and the J gene end by 0 bases; junction bases not matched to a gene: 10. Germline assignment: CDR1 MNHNS and CDR2 SASEGT.

This chain uses TRBV11-3 with TRBJ2-7; D may be TRBD1 (6 bases). The V and J ends lost 5 bases and 3 bases respectively, with 11 bases between them. The V gene's germline CDR1 is SGHNT and CDR2 YENEEA. This CDR3 is 13 amino acids long. CDR3 sequence (DNA): TGTGCCAGCAGCGCGGACAGCCGCTACGAGCAGTACTTC. The encoded protein is CASSADSRYEQYF.

This chain joins TRBV19 and TRBJ1-5; D might be TRBD1 (5 bases). Germline V gene sequence: CDR1 LNHDA, CDR2 SQIVND (reference sequence). V lost 3 bases to trimming and J lost 1 base, with 13 bases between them. This CDR3 region has 16 residues. The CDR3 nucleotides read TGTGCCAGTAGTATCCAGGGAGGGGCGAGCAATCAGCCCCAGCATTTT. As protein: CASSIQGGASNQPQHF.